Below, one T cell receptor (beta chain) is given with its context. Antigen specificity is unknown. This record comes from a study of vaccination and CD4 T cells after COVID-19. Oncomine TCR Beta short-read sequencing was applied to DNA from cultured CD4+ T cells. Extraction of genomic DNA was performed on cultured CD4+ T cells. Each CDR3 protein is one row after TCRdb ran MiXCR on the PCR reads. The sample consists of fewer than 15,000 distinct CDR3 sequences, roughly three quarters of them appearing once. Treatment noted: 10-day PBMC culture with coronavirus spike peptide pools or control peptides (ViraFEST assay). The CDR3 is 14 residues long. Trimming at V came to 6 bases and at J to 5 bases, leaving 9 bases not matched to a gene.

This TCR came from a human donor who had recovered from COVID-19. The source material was CD4+ T cells from blood, cultured in vitro. The chain employs TRBV12-3 or TRBV12-4 and TRBJ1-2, with TRBD1 identical over 7 bases. The DNA for the CDR3 is TGTGCCAGCAGACTCCAGGGACAGCTTTATGGCTACACCTTC. Amino acid sequence: CASRLQGQLYGYTF.